These T cell receptor beta chains were read from a single sample in a study of T cell changes during pregnancy in multiple sclerosis. Data came from immunoSEQ multiplex PCR; TCRdb stores just in-frame clones and leaves some out. The top ten clones hold 6% to 8% of a sample with some 30,000 clones, 80% to 90% of them seen once. The material was CD8+ T cells from peripheral blood mononuclear cells, obtained in the second trimester of pregnancy. The receptor source for this set is a female donor with multiple sclerosis, enrolled in a pregnancy study. Each CDR3 is given with its conserved first and last residue. Each record gives: clone size, J gene, D gene, V gene, CDR3 DNA, CDR3 protein. A D gene is named only where the DNA matches it firmly. Part of the rows lack a size; the others show once, few, many or a class for expanded clones.

>.|TRBJ2-3|.|TRBV6-1
TGTGCCAGCGATCCCGGGACACAAAGCACAGATACGCAGTATTTT
CASDPGTQSTDTQYF
>.|TRBJ2-1|TRBD2|TRBV28
TGTGCCAGCAGTTATGGGACTAGCGGACACTACAATGAGCAGTTCTTC
CASSYGTSGHYNEQFF
>.|TRBJ2-3|.|TRBV9
TGTGCCAGCAGCGGCCGGTTGGGCACAGATACGCAGTATTTT
CASSGRLGTDTQYF
>.|TRBJ1-1|TRBD1|TRBV6-5
TGTGCCAGCAGTTACGGCGAGTCCCAGGGGGACACTGAAGCTTTCTTT
CASSYGESQGDTEAFF
>.|TRBJ1-2|TRBD1|TRBV27
TGTGCCAGCAGTTTGACAGGGACTAACTATGGCTACACCTTC
CASSLTGTNYGYTF
>.|TRBJ1-4|.|TRBV11-2
TGTGCCAGCAGCTGGGCCCACATTGAAAAACTGTTTTTT
CASSWAHIEKLFF
>.|TRBJ2-1|TRBD2|TRBV19
TGTGCCACCGAGCGGGAGGGCCTCGGAAATGAGCAGTTCTTC
CATEREGLGNEQFF
>once|TRBJ2-3|.|TRBV11-3
TGTGCCAGCAGCACTGAAACAGGATTCATTAGCACAGATACGCAGTATTTT
CASSTETGFISTDTQYF
>.|TRBJ2-5|TRBD2|TRBV27
TGTGCCAGCAGGACATTAGCGGGCCTAGAGGAGACCCAGTACTTC
CASRTLAGLEETQYF
>.|TRBJ2-3|TRBD2|TRBV6-1
TGTGCCAGCAGTCATACTAGCGGTAGCACAGATACGCAGTATTTT
CASSHTSGSTDTQYF
>.|TRBJ2-1|.|TRBV13
TGTGCCAGCAGCCCAGGGGGGCCCGGCAATGAGCAGTTCTTC
CASSPGGPGNEQFF
>.|TRBJ2-7|TRBD1|TRBV6-5
TGTGCCAGCAGTCCGGGACAGGGGGGCGAGCAGTACTTC
CASSPGQGGEQYF
>.|TRBJ2-1|.|TRBV19
TGTGCCAGTAGTATTACGAGTTGGAATGAGCAGTTCTTC
CASSITSWNEQFF
>.|TRBJ2-5|TRBD1|TRBV11-2
TGTGCCAGCAGCTTAACACAGGGGGCGATGGAGACCCAGTACTTC
CASSLTQGAMETQYF
>.|TRBJ1-4|.|TRBV7-6
TGTGCCAGCAGCTTATGGAAGGGGCAGGGTGAAAAACTGTTTTTT
CASSLWKGQGEKLFF
>.|TRBJ2-7|TRBD2|TRBV6-5
TGTGCCAGCAATCCGGGAGGGGGCTACGAGCAGTACTTC
CASNPGGGYEQYF
>.|TRBJ2-3|.|TRBV4-3
TGCGCCAGCAGCACAGAGATCCTCACAGATACGCAGTATTTT
CASSTEILTDTQYF
>.|TRBJ2-5|TRBD2|TRBV14
TGTGCCAGCAGCCAAGACGGGGAGGGTGTGGAAGAGACCCAGTACTTC
CASSQDGEGVEETQYF
>.|TRBJ2-1|TRBD1|TRBV6-1
TGTGCCAGCAGATACAGGGACAGCAACAATGAGCAGTTCTTC
CASRYRDSNNEQFF
>once|TRBJ1-1|.|TRBV19
TGTGCCAGTAGTATAGATCCTTGGGGCCTCACTGAAGCTTTCTTT
CASSIDPWGLTEAFF
>.|TRBJ2-3|TRBD2|TRBV2
TGTGCCAGCAGTGAGTTTGCGGGGGGCGAGGCAGATACGCAGTATTTT
CASSEFAGGEADTQYF
>.|TRBJ2-3|TRBD2|TRBV5-1
TGCGCCAGCAGCCACGGACTAGCGGGTGACACAGATACGCAGTATTTT
CASSHGLAGDTDTQYF
>.|TRBJ1-2|TRBD1|TRBV2
TGTGCCAGCAGTGAAGAAGGGACAGTATATGGCTACACCTTC
CASSEEGTVYGYTF
>.|TRBJ2-4|TRBD1|TRBV7-9
TGTGCCAGCAGCTCCGGACAGGGAAAAAACATTCAGTACTTC
CASSSGQGKNIQYF
>.|TRBJ2-1|.|TRBV19
TGTGCCAGTAGTGACCTAGGGGTATCCTACAATGAGCAGTTCTTC
CASSDLGVSYNEQFF
>.|TRBJ1-1|.|TRBV4-2
TGTGCCAGCAGCTTAGGGGGAGTCGCTGAAGCTTTCTTT
CASSLGGVAEAFF
>.|TRBJ2-6|.|TRBV21-1
TGTGCCAGCGCTAGACAGAAATCTGGGGCCAACGTCCTGACTTTC
CASARQKSGANVLTF
>.|TRBJ1-1|TRBD1|TRBV7-9
TGTGCCAGCAGCCACATGTCCGGGACAGGCCAACCTGAAGCTTTCTTT
CASSHMSGTGQPEAFF